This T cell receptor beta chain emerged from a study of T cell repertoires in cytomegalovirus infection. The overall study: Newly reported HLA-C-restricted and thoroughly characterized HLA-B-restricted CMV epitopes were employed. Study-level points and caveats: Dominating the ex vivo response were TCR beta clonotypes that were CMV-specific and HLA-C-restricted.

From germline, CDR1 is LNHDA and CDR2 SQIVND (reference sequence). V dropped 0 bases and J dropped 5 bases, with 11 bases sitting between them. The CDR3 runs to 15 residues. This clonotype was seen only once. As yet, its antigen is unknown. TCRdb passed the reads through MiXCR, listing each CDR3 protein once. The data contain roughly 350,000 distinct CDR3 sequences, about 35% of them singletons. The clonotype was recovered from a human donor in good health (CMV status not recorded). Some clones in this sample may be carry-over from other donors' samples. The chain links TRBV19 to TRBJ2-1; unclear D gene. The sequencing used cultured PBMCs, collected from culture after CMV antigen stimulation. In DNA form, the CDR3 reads TGTGCCAGTAGTATAGATCGCGGATACAACAATGAGCAGTTCTTC. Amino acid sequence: CASSIDRGYNNEQFF.